The clone carrying this TCR beta chain was counted a few times. Its antigen is not identified. Sequencing was designed to attain a depth spanning 1 in 200,000 to 1 in 1 million T cells. Assay: immunoSEQ multiplex PCR; the TCRdb copy retains only in-frame clones and omits some. This sample has about 120,000 clones; 50% to 65% occur once, and the top ten carry about 39%. Germline trimming cut 7 bases from V and 5 bases from J; bases unmatched to any gene: 5. Germline V gene sequence: CDR1 MDHEN, CDR2 SYDVKM. The CDR3 contains 15 residues. This sample is drawn from a study of cytotoxic CD8 clonotypes in ibrutinib-treated CLL. Study-wide background: Following treatment for a median 12 months, range 6 to 36, response samples were then taken. Study results and caveats: There were differences in sampling times between sustained-remission and progressing patients. Public clonotypes, rarely seen, contracted or held steady on treatment.

The material sequenced was PBMCs, taken after 24 months of ibrutinib treatment. This receptor was taken from a human donor with chronic lymphocytic leukemia. This chain connects TRBV28 to TRBJ2-2; 12 bases are a match to TRBD2. The DNA for the CDR3 is TGTGCCAGCACCCTGACTAGCGGGGGAACCGGGGAGCTGTTTTTT. Translating it yields CASTLTSGGTGELFF.